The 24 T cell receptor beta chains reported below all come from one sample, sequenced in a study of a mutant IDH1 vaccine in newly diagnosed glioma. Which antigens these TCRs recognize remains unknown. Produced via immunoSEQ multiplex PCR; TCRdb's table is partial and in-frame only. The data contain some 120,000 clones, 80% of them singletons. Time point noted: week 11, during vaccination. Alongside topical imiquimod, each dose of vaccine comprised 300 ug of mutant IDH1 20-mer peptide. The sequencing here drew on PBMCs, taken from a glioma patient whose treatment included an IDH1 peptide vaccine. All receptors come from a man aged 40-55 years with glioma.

The CDR3 loop reads CASSRGLAETVYF. In nucleotides, the CDR3 is TGTGCCAGTAGTAGAGGACTAGCGGAGACGGTGTACTTC. The chain employs TRBV19 and TRBJ2-7; 10 bases line up with TRBD2. Germline V gene sequence: CDR1 LNHDA, CDR2 SQIVND (reference sequence). Trimming cost V 4 bases and J 12 bases; bases outside gene matches: 9. The length of the CDR3 is 13 residues.

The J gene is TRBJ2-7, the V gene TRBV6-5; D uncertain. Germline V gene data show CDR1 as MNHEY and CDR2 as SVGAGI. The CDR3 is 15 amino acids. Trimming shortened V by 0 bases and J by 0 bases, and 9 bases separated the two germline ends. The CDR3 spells CASSYSGRASYEQYF. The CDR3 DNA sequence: TGTGCCAGCAGTTACTCTGGCAGAGCCTCCTACGAGCAGTACTTC.

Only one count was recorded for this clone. The CDR3 nucleotides read TGTGCCGGCACTAGCGGGAGCTCCTACGAGCAGTACTTC. Its translation: CAGTSGSSYEQYF. The chain joins TRBV5-4 to TRBJ2-7; 11 nucleotides agree with TRBD2. The CDR3 consists of 13 residues. The germline gives CDR1 SGHNT, CDR2 YYREEE (reference sequence). The V and J ends lost 10 bases and 0 bases, in that order; junction bases with no gene match: 3. Full variable domain (outside the CDR3, taken from reference TRBV5-4 and TRBJ2-7): ETGVTQSPTHLIKTRGQQVTLRCSSQSGHNTVSWYQQALGQGPQFIFQYYREEENGRGNFPPRFSGLQFPNYSSELNVNALELDDSALYLCAGTSGSSYEQYFGPGTRLTVT.

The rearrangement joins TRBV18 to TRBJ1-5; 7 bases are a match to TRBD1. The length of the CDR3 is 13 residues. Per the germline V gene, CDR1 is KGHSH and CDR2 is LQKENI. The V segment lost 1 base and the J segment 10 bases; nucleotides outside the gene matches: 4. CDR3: CASSPQGAYPQHF. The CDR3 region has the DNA TGTGCCAGCTCACCACAGGGGGCATATCCCCAGCATTTT.

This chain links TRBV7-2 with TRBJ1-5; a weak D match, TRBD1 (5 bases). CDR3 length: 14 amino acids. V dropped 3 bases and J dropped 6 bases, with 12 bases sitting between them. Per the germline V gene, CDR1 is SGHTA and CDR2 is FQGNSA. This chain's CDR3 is CASSLGPPGQPQHF. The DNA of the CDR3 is TGTGCCAGCAGCTTGGGGCCCCCCGGTCAGCCCCAGCATTTT. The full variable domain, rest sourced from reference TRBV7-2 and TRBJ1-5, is GAGVSQSPSNKVTEKGKDVELRCDPISGHTALYWYRQSLGQGLEFLIYFQGNSAPDKSGLPSDRFSAERTGGSVSTLTIQRTQQEDSAVYLCASSLGPPGQPQHFGDGTRLSIL.

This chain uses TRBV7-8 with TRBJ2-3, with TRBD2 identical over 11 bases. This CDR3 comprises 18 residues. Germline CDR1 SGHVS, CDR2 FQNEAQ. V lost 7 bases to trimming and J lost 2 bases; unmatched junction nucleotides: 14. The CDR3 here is CASTQRGLAGGHTDTQYF. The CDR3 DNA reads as TGTGCCAGCACCCAGCGGGGGCTAGCGGGGGGACACACAGATACGCAGTATTTT.

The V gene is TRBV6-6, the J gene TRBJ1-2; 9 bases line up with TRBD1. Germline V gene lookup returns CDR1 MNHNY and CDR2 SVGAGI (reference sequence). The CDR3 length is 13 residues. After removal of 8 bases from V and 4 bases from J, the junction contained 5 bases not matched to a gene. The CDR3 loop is CASGDRDPYGYTF. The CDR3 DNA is TGTGCCAGCGGGGACAGGGACCCCTATGGCTACACCTTC.

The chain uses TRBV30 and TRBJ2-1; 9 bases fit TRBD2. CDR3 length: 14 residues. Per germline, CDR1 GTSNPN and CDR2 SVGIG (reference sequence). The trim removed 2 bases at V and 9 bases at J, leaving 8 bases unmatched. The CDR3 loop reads CAWSSGLASGEQFF. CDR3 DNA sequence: TGTGCCTGGAGTTCCGGACTAGCGTCAGGTGAGCAGTTCTTC.

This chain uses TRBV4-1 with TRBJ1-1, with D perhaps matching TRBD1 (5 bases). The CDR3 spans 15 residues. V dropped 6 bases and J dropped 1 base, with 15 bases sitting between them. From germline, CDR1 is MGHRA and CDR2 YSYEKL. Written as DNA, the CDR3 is TGCGCCAGCAGGAAACCGGGACGGCCGAACACTGAAGCTTTCTTT. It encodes CASRKPGRPNTEAFF.

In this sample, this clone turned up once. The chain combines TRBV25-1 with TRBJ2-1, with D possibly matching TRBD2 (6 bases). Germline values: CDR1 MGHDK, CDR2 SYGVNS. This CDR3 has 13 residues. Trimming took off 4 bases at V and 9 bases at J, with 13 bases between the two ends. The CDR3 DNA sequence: TGTGCCAGCAGTGTCCTCGGGGGTTTTGAGCAGTTCTTC. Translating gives CASSVLGGFEQFF.

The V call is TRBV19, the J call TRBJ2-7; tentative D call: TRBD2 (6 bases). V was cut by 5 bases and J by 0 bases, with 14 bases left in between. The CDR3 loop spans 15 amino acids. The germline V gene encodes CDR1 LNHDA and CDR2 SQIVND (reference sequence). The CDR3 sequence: CASSEPGLSSYEQYF. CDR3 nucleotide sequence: TGTGCCAGTAGTGAGCCGGGACTGAGCTCCTACGAGCAGTACTTC.

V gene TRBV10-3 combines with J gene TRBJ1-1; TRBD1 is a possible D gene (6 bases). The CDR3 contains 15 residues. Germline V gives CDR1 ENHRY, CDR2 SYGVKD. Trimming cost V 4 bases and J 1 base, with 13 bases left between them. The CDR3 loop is CAISVGGPANTEAFF. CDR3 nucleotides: TGTGCCATCAGTGTAGGGGGGCCCGCGAACACTGAAGCTTTCTTT.

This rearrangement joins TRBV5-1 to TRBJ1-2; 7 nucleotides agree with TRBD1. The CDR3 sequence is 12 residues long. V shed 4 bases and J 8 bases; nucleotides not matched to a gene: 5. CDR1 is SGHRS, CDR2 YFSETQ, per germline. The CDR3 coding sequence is TGCGCCAGCAGCCCCGGGACAGAGGGCTACACCTTC. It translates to CASSPGTEGYTF.

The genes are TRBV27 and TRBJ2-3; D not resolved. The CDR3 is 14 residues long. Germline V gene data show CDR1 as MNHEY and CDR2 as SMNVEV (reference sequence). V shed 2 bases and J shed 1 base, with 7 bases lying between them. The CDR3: CASSLTGRTDTQYF. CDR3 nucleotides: TGTGCCAGCAGTTTAACCGGACGCACAGATACGCAGTATTTT.

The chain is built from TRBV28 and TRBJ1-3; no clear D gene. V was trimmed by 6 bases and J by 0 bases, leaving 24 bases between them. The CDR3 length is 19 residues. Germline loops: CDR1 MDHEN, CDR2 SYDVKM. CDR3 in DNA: TGTGCCAGCAGGACCCCTGTACACCGTCGCCGCTTCTCTGGAAACACCATATATTTT. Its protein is CASRTPVHRRRFSGNTIYF.

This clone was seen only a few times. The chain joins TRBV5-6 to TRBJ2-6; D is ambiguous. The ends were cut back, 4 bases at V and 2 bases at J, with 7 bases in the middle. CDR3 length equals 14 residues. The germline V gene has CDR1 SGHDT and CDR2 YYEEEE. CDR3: CASSRETGANVLTF. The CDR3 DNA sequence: TGTGCCAGCAGCAGGGAAACTGGGGCCAACGTCCTGACTTTC. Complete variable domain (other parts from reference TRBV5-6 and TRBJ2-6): DAGVTQSPTHLIKTRGQQVTLRCSPKSGHDTVSWYQQALGQGPQFIFQYYEEEERQRGNFPDRFSGHQFPNYSSELNVNALLLGDSALYLCASSRETGANVLTFGAGSRLTVL.

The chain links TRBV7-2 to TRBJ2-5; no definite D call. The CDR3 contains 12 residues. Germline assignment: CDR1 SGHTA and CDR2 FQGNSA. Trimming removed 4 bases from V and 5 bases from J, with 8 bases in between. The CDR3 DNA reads TGTGCCAGCAGCTCTAAAAGGGAGACCCAGTACTTC. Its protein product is CASSSKRETQYF.

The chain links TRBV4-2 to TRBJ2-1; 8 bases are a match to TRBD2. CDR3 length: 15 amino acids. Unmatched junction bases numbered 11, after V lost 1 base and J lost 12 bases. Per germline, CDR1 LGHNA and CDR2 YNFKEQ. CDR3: CASSQARDPSGSQFF. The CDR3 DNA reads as TGTGCCAGCAGCCAAGCACGAGACCCTAGCGGGTCGCAGTTCTTC.

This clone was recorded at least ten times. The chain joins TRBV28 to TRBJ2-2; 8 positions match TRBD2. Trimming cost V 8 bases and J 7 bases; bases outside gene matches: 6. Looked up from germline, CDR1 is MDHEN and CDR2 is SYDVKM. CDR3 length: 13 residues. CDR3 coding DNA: TGTGCCAGCGGAGCGGGAGCGGGCGGGGAGCTGTTTTTT. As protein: CASGAGAGGELFF.

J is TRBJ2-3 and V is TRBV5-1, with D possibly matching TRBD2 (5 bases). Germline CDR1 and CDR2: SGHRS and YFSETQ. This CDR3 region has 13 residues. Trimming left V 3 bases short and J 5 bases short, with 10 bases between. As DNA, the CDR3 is TGCGCCAGCAGCTCCGGAGGTGGAGATACGCAGTATTTT. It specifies CASSSGGGDTQYF. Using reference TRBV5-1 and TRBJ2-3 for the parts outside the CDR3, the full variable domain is KAGVTQTPRYLIKTRGQQVTLSCSPISGHRSVSWYQQTPGQGLQFLFEYFSETQRNKGNFPGRFSGRQFSNSRSEMNVSTLELGDSALYLCASSSGGGDTQYFGPGTRLTVL.

The CDR3 spells CASSAGVPNTEAFF. DNA of the CDR3: TGTGCCAGCAGCGCCGGGGTCCCGAACACTGAAGCTTTCTTT. The V and J genes are TRBV9 and TRBJ1-1, with D hard to call. Germline V lookup: CDR1 SGDLS, CDR2 YYNGEE. This CDR3 is 14 amino acids long. V was cut by 3 bases and J by 1 base, with 10 bases left in between.

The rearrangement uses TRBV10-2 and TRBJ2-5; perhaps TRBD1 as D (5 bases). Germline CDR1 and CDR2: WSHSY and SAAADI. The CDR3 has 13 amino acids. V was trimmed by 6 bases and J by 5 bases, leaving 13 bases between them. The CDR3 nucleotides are TGCGCCAGCAGCTTTCAGGGCTGGGAGACCCAGTACTTC. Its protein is CASSFQGWETQYF.

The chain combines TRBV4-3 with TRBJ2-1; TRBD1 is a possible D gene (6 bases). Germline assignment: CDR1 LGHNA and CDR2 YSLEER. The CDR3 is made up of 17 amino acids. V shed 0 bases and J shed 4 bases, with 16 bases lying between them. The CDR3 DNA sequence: TGCGCCAGCAGCCAAGACCTAATTGATGGACAGTACAATGAGCAGTTCTTC. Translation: CASSQDLIDGQYNEQFF.

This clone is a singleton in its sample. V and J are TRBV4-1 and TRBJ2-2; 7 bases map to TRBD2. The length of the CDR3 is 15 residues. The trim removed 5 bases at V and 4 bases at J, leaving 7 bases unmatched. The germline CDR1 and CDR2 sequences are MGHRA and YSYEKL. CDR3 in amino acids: CASSSRLAGTGELFF. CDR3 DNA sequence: TGCGCCAGCAGCTCAAGACTAGCAGGCACCGGGGAGCTGTTTTTT.